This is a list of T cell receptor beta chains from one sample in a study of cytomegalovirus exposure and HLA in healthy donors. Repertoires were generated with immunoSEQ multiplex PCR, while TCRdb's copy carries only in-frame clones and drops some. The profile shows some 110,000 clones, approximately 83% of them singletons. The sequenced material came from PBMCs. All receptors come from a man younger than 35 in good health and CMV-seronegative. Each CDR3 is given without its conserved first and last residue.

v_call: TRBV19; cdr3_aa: ASSIKARGSSEAF
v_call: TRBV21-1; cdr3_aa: ASSKRRGDPEAF
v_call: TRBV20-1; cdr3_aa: SARGQSKLF
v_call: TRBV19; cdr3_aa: ASSPRTVYEQY
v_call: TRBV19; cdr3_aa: ASSIPQQGLADTQY
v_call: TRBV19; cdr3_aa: ASSIGFGGTRDQF
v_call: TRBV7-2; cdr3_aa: ASSLEFAGGPPDTQY
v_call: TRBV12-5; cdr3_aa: ASGISQGDAEAF
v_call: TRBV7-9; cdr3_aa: SSSLDRAGYT
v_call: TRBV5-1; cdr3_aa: ASSNRDKPYEQY
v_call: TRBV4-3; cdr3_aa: ASSQGWTSGYEQF
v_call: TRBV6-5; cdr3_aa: ASSWTRTGNSPLH
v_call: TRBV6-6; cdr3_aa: ASSLDRGMNTEAF
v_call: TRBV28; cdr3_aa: ASSPWDRGNTGELF
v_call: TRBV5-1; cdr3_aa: ASSPPSRREDQF
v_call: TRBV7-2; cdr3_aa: ASSLDSPVSSYNEQF
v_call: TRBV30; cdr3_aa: AWSVSNEQF
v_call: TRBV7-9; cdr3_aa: ASSLAGQGSNQPQH
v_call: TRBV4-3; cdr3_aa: ASSQGLGLLYEQY
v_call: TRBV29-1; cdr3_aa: SVARDSGGYEQY
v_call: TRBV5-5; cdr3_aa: ASSPGHRGNQPQH
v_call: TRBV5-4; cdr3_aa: ASSLVTGGHEQY
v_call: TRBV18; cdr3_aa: ASSPETDYEQY
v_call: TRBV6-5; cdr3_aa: ASSYLDRFYGYT
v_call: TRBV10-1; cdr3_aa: ASSASGGWYEQY
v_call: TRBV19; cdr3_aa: ASSIFLADISYNEQF
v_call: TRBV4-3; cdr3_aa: ASSLAEDYEQY
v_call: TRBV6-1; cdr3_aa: ASSAGGSTYNEQF
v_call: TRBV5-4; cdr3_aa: ASSLGQGAQGYT
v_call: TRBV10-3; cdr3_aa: ASSIRGYGTEAF
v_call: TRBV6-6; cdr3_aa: ASSTREYNTYEQY
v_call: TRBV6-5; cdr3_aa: ASRPLALAKNIQY
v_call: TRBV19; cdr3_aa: ASLWGTGSDQPQH
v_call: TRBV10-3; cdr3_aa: AISESRQMNTEAF
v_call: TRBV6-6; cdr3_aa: ASSYPERGHFTEAF
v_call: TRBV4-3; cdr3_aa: ASRRQGGNEKLF
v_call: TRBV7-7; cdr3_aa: ASSLGTETYEQY
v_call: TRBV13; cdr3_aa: ASSRTGTGGPHDTQY
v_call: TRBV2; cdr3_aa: ASSGLPGLAGSTDTQY
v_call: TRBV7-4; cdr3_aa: ASGALPTDTQY
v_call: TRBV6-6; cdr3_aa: ASSLNQPQH
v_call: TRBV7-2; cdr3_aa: ASSGTAGGPGNEQF
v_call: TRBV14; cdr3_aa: ASSQDERDYHEQF
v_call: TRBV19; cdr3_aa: ASSIARSRTGGSDGYT
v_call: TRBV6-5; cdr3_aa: ASSPSDSNQPQH
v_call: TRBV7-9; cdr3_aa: SSSLSDSGSFPYEQY
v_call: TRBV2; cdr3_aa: ASSEGTSGFGTQY
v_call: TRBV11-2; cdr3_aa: ASSGQGGGYT
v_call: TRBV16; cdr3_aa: ASSQEKQNSNQPQH
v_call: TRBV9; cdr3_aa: ASSRGTSGNYEQY
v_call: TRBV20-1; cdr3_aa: SAYDRVELF